This T cell receptor beta chain was documented in a study of CD8+CD57+ T cells in acquired aplastic anemia. About the study: Mean DNA quantity obtained from sorted CD4+ and CD8+ cells was around 3.2 ug. Roughly 9.9 million reads, on average, were obtained for CD4+ cells from healthy donors. Study-wide findings and caveats: Patients and controls turned out to have approximately 29 CD8+ CDR3 sequences in common. Patients versus controls showed no significant CD8+ Simpson's diversity difference.

A note on this clonotype: Its antigen is currently unknown.

Genomic DNA provided the template from which TCR beta VDJ and CDR3 profiles were obtained. TCRdb itself ran the reads through MiXCR, one entry per CDR3 protein. The sample includes more than 100,000 distinct CDR3 sequences, 41% of them seen just once. V was cut by 4 bases and J by 4 bases, with 13 bases left in between. The CDR3 runs 13 residues. The germline V gene has CDR1 DFQATT and CDR2 SNEGSKA (reference sequence). The clonotype originates from a human donor in good health, serving as a control. The specimen sequenced was sorted CD4+, CD8+, or CD8+CD57+ T cells (not recorded which) from PBMCs. The chain uses TRBV20-1 and TRBJ1-1, with no clear D. CDR3 sequence reads: CSATPGPGTEAFF. CDR3 DNA sequence: TGCAGTGCTACGCCCGGCCCGGGCACTGAAGCTTTCTTT.